The 27 T cell receptor beta chains given below trace back to one sample, sequenced in a study of OX40 agonist ivuxolimab in advanced cancers. Preparation of the library involved the immunoSEQ multiplex PCR assay. TCRdb retrieved this table from immuneACCESS and kept in-frame rearrangements only. Not all clones are present; in checked studies, unresolved V genes account for under half, and no reason is known for the remainder. For this sample there are 45,000 to 65,000 clones; about nine tenths appear just once. Over 6% of the sample rests with the top ten. This material consisted of CD4+ or CD8+ T cells sorted from blood, taken in a trial of the OX40 agonist ivuxolimab. These receptors were obtained from an adult with an advanced solid tumor such as melanoma, head and neck, liver or kidney cancer.

In the case of this clone: The junction does not match germline at one end; this may be a read error. V gene TRBV9 combines with J gene TRBJ1-2, with D possibly TRBD1 on 6 matching bases. Germline CDR1 SGDLS, CDR2 YYNGEE. The CDR3 is made up of 12 amino acids. The CDR3 nucleotides read TGTGCCAGCAGCGCTGAAGGGGGACATCTCGCCTTC. This gives the protein CASSAEGGHLAF. Drawing the rest from reference TRBV9 and TRBJ1-2, the complete variable domain is DSGVTQTPKHLITATGQRVTLRCSPRSGDLSVYWYQQSLDQGLQFLIQYYNGEERAKGNILERFSAQQFPDLHSELNLSSLELGDSALYFCASSAEGGHLAFGSGTRLTVV.

The chain is built from TRBV7-9 and TRBJ2-1; TRBD2 aligns across 8 bases. With 2 bases clipped from V and 4 bases from J, the junction kept 7 bases outside the gene matches. Germline CDR1 reads SEHNR; CDR2 reads FQNEAQ (reference sequence). The length of the CDR3 is 16 residues. This chain's CDR3 is CASSLTLAGLYNEQFF. The DNA for the CDR3 is TGTGCCAGCAGCTTAACGCTAGCGGGCCTTTACAATGAGCAGTTCTTC.

The chain joins TRBV28 to TRBJ2-7; 9 nucleotides match TRBD2. The CDR3 covers 16 residues. Germline V gene data show CDR1 as MDHEN and CDR2 as SYDVKM. V was clipped by 6 bases and J by 2 bases; unmatched bases: 11. The CDR3 coding sequence is TGTGCCAGCAGGGGTACTAGCGGGCGGGGGCCCTACGAGCAGTACTTC. Protein product: CASRGTSGRGPYEQYF.

The rearrangement links TRBV11-2 to TRBJ1-1; D might be TRBD1 (6 bases). The CDR3 sequence is 16 residues long. Trimming removed 5 bases at V and 0 bases at J, with 16 bases between. Per the germline V gene, CDR1 is SGHAT and CDR2 is FQNNGV. The CDR3 region is CASSPIQGPVNTEAFF. Written as DNA, the CDR3 is TGTGCCAGCAGCCCGATACAGGGTCCCGTGAACACTGAAGCTTTCTTT.

The chain's CDR3 is CASSSSSGNSYEQYF. The CDR3 coding sequence is TGCGCCAGCAGCTCATCTAGCGGGAATTCCTACGAGCAGTACTTC. V and J are TRBV5-1 and TRBJ2-7; 9 bases are a match to TRBD2. V was pared by 3 bases and J by 1 base, with 5 bases of the junction left unmatched. The CDR3 loop spans 15 amino acids. Germline V gene sequence: CDR1 SGHRS, CDR2 YFSETQ.

The CDR3 reads CASSTYRLTRISSGANVLTF. The CDR3 bases are TGTGCCAGTAGTACCTATAGATTAACAAGGATCAGCTCTGGGGCCAACGTCCTGACTTTC. The chain couples TRBV19 to TRBJ2-6; no firm D call. V lost 4 bases to trimming and J lost 0 bases, with 22 bases between them. CDR3 size: 20 residues. Per the germline V gene, CDR1 is LNHDA and CDR2 is SQIVND (reference sequence).

The rearrangement links TRBV10-1 to TRBJ2-3; 9 bases map to TRBD1. The CDR3 extends over 16 amino acids. The J segment lost 1 base and the V segment lost 6 bases, leaving 8 bases of the junction unmatched. Germline V gives CDR1 WNHNN, CDR2 SYGVQD (reference sequence). The CDR3 loop reads CASSGGQGRGTDTQYF. The CDR3 nucleotides are TGCGCCAGCAGCGGTGGACAGGGGCGGGGCACAGATACGCAGTATTTT.

CDR3 sequence (DNA): TGTGCTAGTGGTTTGCCGCCGCCCTCTGAGCAGTTCTTC. It translates to CASGLPPPSEQFF. The chain uses TRBV12-5 and TRBJ2-1, with unresolved D. The CDR3 spans 13 residues. Germline V gene data show CDR1 as LGHNT and CDR2 as FRNRAP. Trimming took off 2 bases at V and 9 bases at J, with 11 bases between the two ends.

V and J are TRBV4-1 and TRBJ2-7; D is perhaps TRBD2 (5 bases). The CDR3 contains 15 residues. The V gene lost 4 bases and the J gene lost 7 bases, with 20 bases spanning the gap. Germline V gene data show CDR1 as MGHRA and CDR2 as YSYEKL. CDR3 nucleotide sequence: TGCGCCAGCAGCCTAGGGCTAGCCAAGTCGGTTGAGCAGTACTTC. This translates into CASSLGLAKSVEQYF.

The V and J genes are TRBV6-4 and TRBJ1-2; D possibly corresponds to TRBD1 (6 bases). The CDR3 is 16 amino acids. CDR1 MRHNA and CDR2 SNTAGT come from the germline V gene. Trimming left V 4 bases short and J 1 base short, with 16 bases between. The CDR3 bases are TGTGCCAGCAGTGTAATCAGGGACATTGTTAACTATGGCTACACCTTC. This codes for CASSVIRDIVNYGYTF.

This clone was observed a handful of times. The J gene is TRBJ2-3, the V gene TRBV2; D gene unclear. Between the trimmed V and J ends, which lost 6 bases and 4 bases, there was a span of 8 bases. The CDR3 runs 12 residues. Germline V lookup: CDR1 SNHLY, CDR2 FYNNEI. This CDR3 is CASSRLADTQYF. CDR3 sequence (DNA): TGTGCCAGCAGCAGACTGGCAGATACGCAGTATTTT.

V gene TRBV6-1 combines with J gene TRBJ1-3, with D perhaps matching TRBD1 (6 bases). Per germline, CDR1 MNHNS and CDR2 SASEGT. This CDR3 is 14 amino acids long. V shed 6 bases and J shed 11 bases, with 20 bases lying between them. Written as DNA, the CDR3 is TGTGCCAGCAGCCACCGGGCATCAGGGGACGCCATATATTTT. It yields the protein CASSHRASGDAIYF.

This clone has only one observation. The chain recombines TRBV19 with TRBJ2-4, with 8 bases identical to TRBD1. V lost 1 base to trimming and J lost 2 bases; unmatched junction nucleotides: 4. There are 16 residues in the CDR3. Germline V gene data show CDR1 as LNHDA and CDR2 as SQIVND (reference sequence). The CDR3 sequence: CASSIAQGVTKNIQYF. The CDR3 DNA sequence: TGTGCCAGTAGTATAGCACAGGGGGTAACCAAAAACATTCAGTACTTC.

The chain recombines TRBV9 with TRBJ2-7; possibly TRBD2 for D (5 bases). V lost 3 bases to trimming and J lost 7 bases, with 17 bases between them. The CDR3 is made up of 14 amino acids. Germline V gene lookup returns CDR1 SGDLS and CDR2 YYNGEE. This chain's CDR3 is CASSAWATWREQYF. Here the CDR3 DNA reads TGTGCCAGCAGCGCTTGGGCCACCTGGAGGGAGCAGTACTTC.

The V and J genes are TRBV6-6 and TRBJ2-5; a possible D gene is TRBD1 (5 bases). Trimming took 2 bases from V and 3 from J, leaving 10 bases between them. The length of the CDR3 is 14 residues. Germline values: CDR1 MNHNY, CDR2 SVGAGI (reference sequence). The CDR3 bases are TGTGCCAGCAGTTACCCAGGGATTGAAGAGACCCAGTACTTC. This gives the protein CASSYPGIEETQYF.

The V and J genes are TRBV7-6 and TRBJ1-3; TRBD1 matches 7 bases. CDR1 SGHVS and CDR2 FNYEAQ come from the germline V gene. The CDR3 covers 16 residues. J gave up 4 bases and V 4 bases, and 10 bases lay outside the gene matches. As DNA, the CDR3 is TGTGCCAGCAGCTCCCCCTTCGGACAGGAAGGAAACACCATATATTTT. Its translation: CASSSPFGQEGNTIYF.

V is TRBV2 and J is TRBJ2-1, with a weak D call TRBD2 (6 bases). V lost 6 bases to trimming and J lost 10 bases, with 13 bases between them. Germline V gene lookup returns CDR1 SNHLY and CDR2 FYNNEI. The CDR3 consists of 12 residues. The CDR3: CASSGTGWEQFF. The CDR3 bases are TGTGCCAGCAGCGGGACTGGTTGGGAGCAGTTCTTC.

The chain couples TRBV7-8 to TRBJ1-5; the D gene is possibly TRBD1 (5 bases). V shed 3 bases and J shed 6 bases, with 12 bases lying between them. This CDR3 spans 14 amino acids. Germline assignment: CDR1 SGHVS and CDR2 FQNEAQ. CDR3 nucleotides: TGTGCCAGCAGCTTGGGGCAGGGAGGTCAGCCCCAGCATTTT. Protein: CASSLGQGGQPQHF. The complete variable domain, with remaining parts taken from reference TRBV7-8 and TRBJ1-5, reads GAGVSQSPRYKVAKRGQDVALRCDPISGHVSLFWYQQALGQGPEFLTYFQNEAQLDKSGLPSDRFFAERPEGSVSTLKIQRTQQEDSAVYLCASSLGQGGQPQHFGDGTRLSIL.

This chain connects TRBV9 to TRBJ2-1; 10 nucleotides match TRBD1. The germline V gene has CDR1 SGDLS and CDR2 YYNGEE. The V and J ends lost 0 bases and 7 bases, in that order; junction bases with no gene match: 4. This CDR3 has 15 residues. CDR3 in DNA: TGTGCCAGCAGCGTAGGACAGGGGGCAGTTAATGAGCAGTTCTTC. Amino acids: CASSVGQGAVNEQFF.

The J gene is TRBJ2-3, the V gene TRBV21-1; the D call in the table, TRBD2, was not verified against the DNA. TRBV21-1 is reported as a pseudogene. The CDR3 loop spans 16 amino acids. The CDR3 bases are TGTGCCAGCAGCCCTAATAGCGGGAGATGCGCAGATACGCAGTATTTT. Translating gives CASSPNSGRCADTQYF.

The rearrangement joins TRBV7-3 to TRBJ2-5; D uncertain. CDR1 is SGHTA and CDR2 is FQGTGA in the germline V gene. The CDR3 has 13 residues. With 1 base removed from V and 3 bases from J, the gap between germline ends came to 6 bases. CDR3 amino acids: CASSLIPEETQYF. The DNA of the CDR3 is TGTGCCAGCAGCTTAATACCGGAAGAGACCCAGTACTTC.

The V gene is TRBV11-2, the J gene TRBJ1-2, with 9 nucleotides matching TRBD1. CDR3 length: 17 amino acids. Germline V gene lookup returns CDR1 SGHAT and CDR2 FQNNGV. With 1 base clipped from V and 2 bases from J, the junction kept 8 bases outside the gene matches. CDR3 nucleotide sequence: TGTGCCAGCAGCTTAGCGTTTCGGGACAGGGTCAACTATGGCTACACCTTC. Amino acid sequence: CASSLAFRDRVNYGYTF.

The rearrangement links TRBV28 to TRBJ2-3; TRBD2 agrees at 13 bases. The CDR3 sequence is 17 residues long. Germline loops: CDR1 MDHEN, CDR2 SYDVKM. The V and J ends lost 5 bases and 5 bases, in that order; junction bases with no gene match: 10. CDR3 bases: TGTGCCAGCAGTCCCTACCGACTAGCGGGGGGTGGAGATACGCAGTATTTT. Encoded protein: CASSPYRLAGGGDTQYF.

V usage is TRBV7-3 and J usage is TRBJ2-3, with a tentative D call TRBD2 (5 bases). Germline CDR1 is SGHTA and CDR2 is FQGTGA. Trimming left V 2 bases short and J 7 bases short, with 7 bases between. The CDR3 spans 12 residues. The DNA for the CDR3 is TGTGCCAGCAGCTTAGAGGGATATACGCAGTATTTT. Encoded protein: CASSLEGYTQYF.

The CDR3 nucleotides read TGCGCCAGCAGCCGTCAGGGGGCGCAGGGAGACGAGCAGTACTTC. As protein: CASSRQGAQGDEQYF. The V call is TRBV5-1, the J call TRBJ2-7; 8 positions agree with TRBD1. The V gene's germline CDR1 is SGHRS and CDR2 YFSETQ. V lost 4 bases and J lost 5; bases outside the gene matches: 11. This CDR3 has 15 residues.

The chain couples TRBV5-4 to TRBJ2-2, with D unclear. Germline assignment: CDR1 SGHNT and CDR2 YYREEE (reference sequence). CDR3 length: 13 residues. The germline V and J ends were trimmed by 4 bases and 5 bases, with 9 bases remaining between them. CDR3 amino acids: CASSPRRTGELFF. For the CDR3, the DNA is TGTGCCAGCAGCCCCCGGAGAACCGGGGAGCTGTTTTTT.

The sample holds one count of this clone. The chain is built from TRBV25-1 and TRBJ2-7; D remains ambiguous. V was pared by 6 bases and J by 2 bases, with 17 bases between. The V gene's germline CDR1 is MGHDK and CDR2 SYGVNS. The CDR3 consists of 15 residues. The CDR3 region is CASSPDFPNPYEQYF. The CDR3 DNA follows: TGTGCCAGCAGCCCAGATTTCCCCAACCCCTACGAGCAGTACTTC.